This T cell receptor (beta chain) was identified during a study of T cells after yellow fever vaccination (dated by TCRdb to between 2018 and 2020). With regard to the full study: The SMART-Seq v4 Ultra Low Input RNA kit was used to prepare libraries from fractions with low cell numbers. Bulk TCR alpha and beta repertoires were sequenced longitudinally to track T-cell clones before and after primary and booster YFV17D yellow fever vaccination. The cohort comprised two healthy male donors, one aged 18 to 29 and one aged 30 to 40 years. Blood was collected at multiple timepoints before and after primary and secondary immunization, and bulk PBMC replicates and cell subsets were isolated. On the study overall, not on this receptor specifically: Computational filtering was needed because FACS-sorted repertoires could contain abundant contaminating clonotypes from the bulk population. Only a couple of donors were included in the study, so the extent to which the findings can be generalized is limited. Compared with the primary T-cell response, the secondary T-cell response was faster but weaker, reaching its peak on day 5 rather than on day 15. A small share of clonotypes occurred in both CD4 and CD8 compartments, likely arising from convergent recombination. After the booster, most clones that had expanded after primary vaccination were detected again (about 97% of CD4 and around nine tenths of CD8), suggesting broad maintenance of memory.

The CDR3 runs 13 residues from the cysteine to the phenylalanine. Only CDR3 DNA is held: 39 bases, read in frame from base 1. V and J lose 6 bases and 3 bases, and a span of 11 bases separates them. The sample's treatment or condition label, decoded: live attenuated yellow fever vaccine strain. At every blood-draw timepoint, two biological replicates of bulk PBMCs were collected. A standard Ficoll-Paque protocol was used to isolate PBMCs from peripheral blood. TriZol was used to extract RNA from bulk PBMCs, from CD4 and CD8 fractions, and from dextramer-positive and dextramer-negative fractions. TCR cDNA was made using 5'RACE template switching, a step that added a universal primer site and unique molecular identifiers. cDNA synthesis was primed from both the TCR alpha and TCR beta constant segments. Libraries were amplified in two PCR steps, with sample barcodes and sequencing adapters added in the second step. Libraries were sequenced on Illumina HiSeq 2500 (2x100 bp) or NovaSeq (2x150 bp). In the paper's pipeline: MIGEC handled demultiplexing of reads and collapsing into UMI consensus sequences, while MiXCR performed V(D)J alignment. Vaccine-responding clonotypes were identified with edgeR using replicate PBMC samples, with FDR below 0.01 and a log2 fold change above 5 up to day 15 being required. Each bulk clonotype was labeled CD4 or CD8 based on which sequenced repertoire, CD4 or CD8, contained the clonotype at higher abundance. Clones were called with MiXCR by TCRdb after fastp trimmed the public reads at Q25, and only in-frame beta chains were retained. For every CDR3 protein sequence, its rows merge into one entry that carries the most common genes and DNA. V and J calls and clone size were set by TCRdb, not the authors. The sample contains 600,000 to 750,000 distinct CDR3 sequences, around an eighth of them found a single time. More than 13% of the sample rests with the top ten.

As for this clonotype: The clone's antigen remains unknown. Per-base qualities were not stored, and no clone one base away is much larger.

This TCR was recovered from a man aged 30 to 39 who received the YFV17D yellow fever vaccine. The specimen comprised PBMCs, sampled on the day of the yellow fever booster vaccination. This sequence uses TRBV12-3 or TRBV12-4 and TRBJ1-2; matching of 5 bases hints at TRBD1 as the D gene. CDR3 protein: CASRETGDYGYTF. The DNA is TGTGCCAGCAGAGAAACAGGAGACTATGGCTACACCTTC.